The 9 T cell receptor beta chains in this list originate from one sample, sequenced in a study of cytomegalovirus exposure and HLA in healthy donors. This table comes from immunoSEQ multiplex PCR, and its TCRdb copy is limited to in-frame clones, with some not included. The sample records around 350,000 clones, 86% being singletons. Sequenced: PBMCs. The source of these receptors is a woman aged 18-35 years in good health and CMV-seronegative.

The chain is built from TRBV7-9 and TRBJ2-2; TRBD1 matches 9 bases. V shed 5 bases, J shed 6 bases, and the junction held 4 bases outside the gene matches. CDR1 and CDR2 (germline): SEHNR, FQNEAQ (reference sequence). This CDR3 is 14 amino acids long. Here the CDR3 reads CASSRGQGSGELFF. The CDR3 DNA reads as TGTGCCAGCAGCAGGGGACAGGGATCCGGGGAGCTGTTTTTT.

Comment on this clone: Other nucleotide sequences in the sample specify the same CDR3. This rearrangement joins TRBV7-9 to TRBJ2-5; D possibly corresponds to TRBD1 (6 bases). This CDR3 contains 13 residues. V was clipped by 4 bases and J by 2 bases, with 8 bases between them. Germline V gives CDR1 SEHNR, CDR2 FQNEAQ (reference sequence). CDR3 DNA: TGTGCCAGCAGCTGGACAGATCAAGAGACCCAGTACTTC. It specifies CASSWTDQETQYF.

This clone was seen only once. This CDR3 is also generated by other DNA sequences in the sample. The chain links TRBV28 to TRBJ1-2; D is uncertain. The CDR3 extends over 11 amino acids. The V end lost 4 bases, the J end lost 3 bases, and 3 bases lay between the germline ends. The germline V gene encodes CDR1 MDHEN and CDR2 SYDVKM. CDR3 coding DNA: TGTGCCAGCAGTTCCTACTATGGCTACACCTTC. Encoded protein: CASSSYYGYTF.

This clone appeared a single time. The rearrangement links TRBV7-6 to TRBJ1-2, with TRBD1 identical over 10 bases. Germline loops: CDR1 SGHVS, CDR2 FNYEAQ. J was trimmed by 1 base and V by 5 bases; bases with no gene match: 13. The CDR3 loop spans 18 amino acids. The CDR3 region is CASSPAQGQGFSNYGYTF. In DNA form, the CDR3 reads TGTGCCAGCAGCCCCGCGCAGGGACAGGGGTTTAGTAACTATGGCTACACCTTC.

This chain connects TRBV7-9 to TRBJ1-2, with 7 bases aligning to TRBD1. The CDR3 consists of 13 residues. Germline-derived CDR1 and CDR2 are SEHNR and FQNEAQ (reference sequence). Germline trimming cut 5 bases from V and 14 bases from J; bases unmatched to any gene: 14. This CDR3 is CASSARDSWWRTF. As DNA, the CDR3 is TGTGCCAGCAGCGCCCGGGACAGCTGGTGGAGGACCTTC.

The V call is TRBV2, the J call TRBJ2-7; TRBD1 agrees at 10 bases. CDR1 and CDR2 (germline): SNHLY, FYNNEI. V lost 7 bases to trimming and J lost 4 bases; unmatched junction nucleotides: 16. The length of the CDR3 is 17 residues. The CDR3 coding sequence is TGTGCCAGCAAGAGAGAGGAAACCGGGACAGGGGCGTACGAGCAGTACTTC. This sequence encodes CASKREETGTGAYEQYF.

This clone was detected once. The chain recombines TRBV27 with TRBJ2-5; tentative D call: TRBD2 (5 bases). Germline CDR1 reads MNHEY; CDR2 reads SMNVEV (reference sequence). V gave up 6 bases and J gave up 1 base, with 9 bases separating them. CDR3 size: 13 residues. CDR3 in amino acids: CASRGLSQETQYF. For the CDR3, the DNA is TGTGCCAGCAGAGGACTGAGCCAAGAGACCCAGTACTTC.

The chain is built from TRBV28 and TRBJ1-5, with 8 bases identical to TRBD1. Germline V lookup: CDR1 MDHEN, CDR2 SYDVKM. J gave up 2 bases and V 10 bases, and 10 bases lay outside the gene matches. The CDR3 spans 15 residues. CDR3 loop: CATIGQGGGNQPQHF. The CDR3 DNA sequence: TGTGCCACGATCGGACAGGGAGGTGGCAATCAGCCCCAGCATTTT.

V gene TRBV4-2 combines with J gene TRBJ2-1, with D tentatively TRBD1 (5 bases). V was pared by 1 base and J by 0 bases, with 10 bases between. Germline V CDR1 and CDR2: LGHNA, YNFKEQ. The CDR3 is 16 amino acids. The CDR3 nucleotides are TGTGCCAGCAGCCAAGTGTTTAGGGGCTCCTACAATGAGCAGTTCTTC. It encodes CASSQVFRGSYNEQFF.